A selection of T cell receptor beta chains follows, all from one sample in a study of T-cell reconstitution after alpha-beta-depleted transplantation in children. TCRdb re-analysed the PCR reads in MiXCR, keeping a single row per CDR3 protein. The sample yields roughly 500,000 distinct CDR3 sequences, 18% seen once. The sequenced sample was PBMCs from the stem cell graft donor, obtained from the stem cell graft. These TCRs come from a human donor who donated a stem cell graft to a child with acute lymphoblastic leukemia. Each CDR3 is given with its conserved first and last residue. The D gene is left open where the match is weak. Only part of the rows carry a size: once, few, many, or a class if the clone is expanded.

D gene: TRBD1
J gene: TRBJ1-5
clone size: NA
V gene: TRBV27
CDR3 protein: CASSLGDSVQPQHF
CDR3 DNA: TGTGCCAGCAGTTTAGGGGACAGTGTACAGCCCCAGCATTTT

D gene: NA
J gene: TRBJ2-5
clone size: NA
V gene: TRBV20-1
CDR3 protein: CSARAQSSSLYQETQYF
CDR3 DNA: TGCAGTGCTAGAGCCCAGTCTTCTTCCCTGTACCAAGAGACCCAGTACTTC

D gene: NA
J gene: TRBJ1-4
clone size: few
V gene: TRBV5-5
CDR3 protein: CASSFQEEKLFF
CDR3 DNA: TGTGCCAGCAGCTTTCAGGAAGAAAAACTGTTTTTT

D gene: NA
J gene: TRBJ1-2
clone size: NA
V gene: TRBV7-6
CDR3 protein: CASSSYNGYTF
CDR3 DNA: TGTGCCAGCAGCTCATACAATGGCTACACCTTC

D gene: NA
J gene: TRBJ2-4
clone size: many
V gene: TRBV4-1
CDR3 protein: CASSQVIGSLAKNIQYF
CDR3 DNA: TGCGCCAGCAGCCAGGTTATCGGCAGTCTAGCCAAAAACATTCAGTACTTC

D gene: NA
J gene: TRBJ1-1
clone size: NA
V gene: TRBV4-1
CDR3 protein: CASSQVRAPNTEAFF
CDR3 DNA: TGCGCCAGCAGCCAAGTAAGGGCCCCGAACACTGAAGCTTTCTTT

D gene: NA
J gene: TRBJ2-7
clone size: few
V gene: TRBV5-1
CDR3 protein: CASSSAPGSYEQYF
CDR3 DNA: TGCGCCAGCAGCTCGGCCCCGGGGTCCTACGAGCAGTACTTC

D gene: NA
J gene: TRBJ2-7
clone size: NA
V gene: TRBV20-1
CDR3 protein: CSAILRVWESEQYF
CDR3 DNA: TGCAGTGCTATCCTCCGGGTTTGGGAGTCCGAGCAGTACTTC

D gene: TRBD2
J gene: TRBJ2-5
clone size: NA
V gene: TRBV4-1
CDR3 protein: CASSVAGTSSETQYF
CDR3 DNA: TGCGCCAGCAGCGTAGCCGGGACTAGCTCTGAGACCCAGTACTTC

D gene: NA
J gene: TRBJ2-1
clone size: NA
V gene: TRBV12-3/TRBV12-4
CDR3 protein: CASSLSLARSLRNEQFF
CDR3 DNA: TGTGCCAGCAGTTTATCTCTGGCCAGATCCCTCAGGAATGAGCAGTTCTTC

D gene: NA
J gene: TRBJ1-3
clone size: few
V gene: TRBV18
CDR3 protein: CASSPRRADTIYF
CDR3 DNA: TGTGCCAGCTCACCCCGCAGAGCCGACACCATATATTTT

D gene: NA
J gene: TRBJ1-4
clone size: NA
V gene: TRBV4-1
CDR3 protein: CASSQRGGNEKLFF
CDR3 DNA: TGCGCCAGCAGCCAGAGGGGGGGTAATGAAAAACTGTTTTTT

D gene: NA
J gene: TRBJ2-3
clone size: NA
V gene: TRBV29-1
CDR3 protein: CSVRGGSKAADTQYF
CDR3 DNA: TGCAGCGTTAGGGGGGGCAGCAAAGCCGCAGATACGCAGTATTTT

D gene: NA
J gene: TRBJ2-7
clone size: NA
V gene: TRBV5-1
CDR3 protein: CASSLGLGDGYSYEQYF
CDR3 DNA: TGCGCCAGCAGCTTGGGTCTAGGGGACGGATACTCCTACGAGCAGTACTTC

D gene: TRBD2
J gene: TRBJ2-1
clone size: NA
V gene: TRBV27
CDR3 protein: CASSSSPLTSGRNNEQFF
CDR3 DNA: TGTGCCAGCAGCTCCTCGCCCCTTACTAGCGGGAGAAACAATGAGCAGTTCTTC

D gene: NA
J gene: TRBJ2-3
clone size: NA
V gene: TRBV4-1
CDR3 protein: CASSRPWGIVEDTQYF
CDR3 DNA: TGCGCCAGCAGCCGTCCGTGGGGCATCGTTGAGGATACGCAGTATTTT

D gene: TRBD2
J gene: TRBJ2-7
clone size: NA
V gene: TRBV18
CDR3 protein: CASSRLPTSGNSYEQYF
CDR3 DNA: TGTGCCAGCTCCCGACTGCCGACTAGCGGGAACTCCTACGAGCAGTACTTC

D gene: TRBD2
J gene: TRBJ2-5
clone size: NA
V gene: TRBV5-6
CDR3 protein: CASSLVLAGAHQETQYF
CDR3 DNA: TGTGCCAGCAGCTTGGTACTAGCGGGAGCCCACCAAGAGACCCAGTACTTC

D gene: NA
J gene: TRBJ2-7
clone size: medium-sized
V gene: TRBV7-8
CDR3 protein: CASSSPRDKYHEQYF
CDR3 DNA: TGTGCCAGCAGCTCCCCCCGGGACAAGTATCACGAGCAGTACTTC

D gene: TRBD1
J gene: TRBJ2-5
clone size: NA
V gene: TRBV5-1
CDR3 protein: CATNEGQDQRETQYF
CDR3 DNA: TGCGCCACCAACGAGGGACAGGACCAGCGCGAGACCCAGTACTTC

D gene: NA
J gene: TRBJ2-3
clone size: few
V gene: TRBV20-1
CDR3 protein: CSAPGGGRWFGGTDTQYF
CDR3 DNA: TGCAGTGCGCCAGGGGGCGGGAGGTGGTTTGGTGGCACAGATACGCAGTATTTT

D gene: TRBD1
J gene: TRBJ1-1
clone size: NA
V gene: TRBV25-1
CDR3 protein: CASCSGTGRTEAFF
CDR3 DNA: TGTGCCAGCTGTTCCGGGACAGGGCGGACTGAAGCTTTCTTT

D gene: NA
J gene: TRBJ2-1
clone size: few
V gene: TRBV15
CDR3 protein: CATSRDFSRHEQFF
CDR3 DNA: TGTGCCACCAGCAGAGATTTTAGTAGGCATGAGCAGTTCTTC

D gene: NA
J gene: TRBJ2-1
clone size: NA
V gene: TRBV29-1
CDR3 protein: CSVLGNEQFF
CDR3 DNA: TGCAGCGTCCTAGGTAATGAGCAGTTCTTC

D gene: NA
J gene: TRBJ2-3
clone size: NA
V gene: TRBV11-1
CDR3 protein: CASGGRGRPDTQYF
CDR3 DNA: TGTGCCAGCGGAGGACGGGGACGACCAGATACGCAGTATTTT

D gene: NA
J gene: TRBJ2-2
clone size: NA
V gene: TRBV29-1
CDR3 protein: CSVLVLQGKKNTGELFF
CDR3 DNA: TGCAGCGTCCTAGTGTTACAGGGAAAGAAGAACACCGGGGAGCTGTTTTTT

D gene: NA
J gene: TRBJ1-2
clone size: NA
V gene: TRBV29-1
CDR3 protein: CSVHGSNYGYTF
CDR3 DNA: TGCAGCGTTCATGGGTCCAACTATGGCTACACCTTC

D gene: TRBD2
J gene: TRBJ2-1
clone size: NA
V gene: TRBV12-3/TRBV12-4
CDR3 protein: CASSLSGTSKQFF
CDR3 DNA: TGTGCCAGCAGTTTGTCTGGGACTAGTAAGCAGTTCTTC

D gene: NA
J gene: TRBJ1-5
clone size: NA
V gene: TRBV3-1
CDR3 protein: CASSQIHGDNQPQHF
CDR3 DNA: TGTGCCAGCAGCCAAATCCATGGGGACAATCAGCCCCAGCATTTT

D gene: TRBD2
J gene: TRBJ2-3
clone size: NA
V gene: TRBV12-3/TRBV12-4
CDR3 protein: CASSLTPGTSGTDTQYF
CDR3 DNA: TGTGCCAGCAGTTTAACCCCCGGGACTAGCGGCACAGATACGCAGTATTTT

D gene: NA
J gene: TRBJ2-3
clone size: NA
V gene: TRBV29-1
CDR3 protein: CSVEEVDPPTDTQYF
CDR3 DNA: TGCAGCGTTGAAGAGGTGGACCCGCCCACAGATACGCAGTATTTT